These 17 T cell receptor beta chains originate from one sample sequenced in a study of T cell responses to AZD1222 COVID-19 vaccine. Clones were read by immunoSEQ multiplex PCR, and TCRdb kept only the in-frame ones, dropping some. The data contain around 69,000 clones, nearly 90% of them singletons. The source was peripheral blood, collected on day 0 of AZD1222 vaccination. The receptor set was obtained from an adult in good health.

The V and J genes are TRBV5-1 and TRBJ1-2; D gene unclear. V shed 4 bases and J shed 1 base, with 14 bases lying between them. CDR3 length equals 15 residues. Per germline, CDR1 SGHRS and CDR2 YFSETQ. The CDR3 sequence is CASSLTDGNNYGYTF. CDR3 DNA: TGCGCCAGCAGCCTTACCGACGGGAATAACTATGGCTACACCTTC. Together with reference TRBV5-1 and TRBJ1-2, the CDR3 gives the full variable domain: KAGVTQTPRYLIKTRGQQVTLSCSPISGHRSVSWYQQTPGQGLQFLFEYFSETQRNKGNFPGRFSGRQFSNSRSEMNVSTLELGDSALYLCASSLTDGNNYGYTFGSGTRLTVV.

This chain joins TRBV6-4 and TRBJ2-1; 8 nucleotides align to TRBD1. Trimming cost V 6 bases and J 6 bases; bases outside gene matches: 7. CDR1 and CDR2 (germline): MRHNA, SNTAGT. The CDR3 length is 14 residues. CDR3 sequence: CASSPGQASNEQFF. For the CDR3, the DNA is TGTGCCAGCAGCCCGGGACAGGCCAGCAATGAGCAGTTCTTC.

The chain links TRBV29-1 to TRBJ1-4; 9 bases agree with TRBD1. V dropped 7 bases and J dropped 8; count of bases not matched to a gene: 11. The CDR3 covers 14 residues. Germline V lookup: CDR1 SQVTM, CDR2 ANQGSEA. The CDR3 loop reads CSARGRQGGEKLFF. Here the CDR3 DNA reads TGCAGCGCCCGAGGTCGACAGGGGGGAGAAAAACTGTTTTTT. The complete variable domain, with remaining parts taken from reference TRBV29-1 and TRBJ1-4, reads SAVISQKPSRDICQRGTSLTIQCQVDSQVTMMFWYRQQPGQSLTLIATANQGSEATYESGFVIDKFPISRPNLTFSTLTVSNMSPEDSSIYLCSARGRQGGEKLFFGSGTQLSVL.

The rearrangement uses TRBV29-1 and TRBJ2-3; D unclear. Trimming left V 5 bases short and J 5 bases short, with 14 bases between. The CDR3 loop spans 13 amino acids. Germline V gene sequence: CDR1 SQVTM, CDR2 ANQGSEA. In DNA, the CDR3 is TGCAGCGTTCTGGATCGCGAAAGAGATACGCAGTATTTT. Protein product: CSVLDRERDTQYF.

V and J are TRBV6-1 and TRBJ2-5; D is perhaps TRBD1 (7 bases). Trimming removed 0 bases at V and 5 bases at J, with 19 bases between. The CDR3 loop spans 17 amino acids. CDR1 MNHNS and CDR2 SASEGT come from the germline V gene. CDR3 nucleotides: TGTGCCAGCAGTGAAGCGCCGACAGGGACTTTAGGGGAGACCCAGTACTTC. Amino acid sequence: CASSEAPTGTLGETQYF.

V is TRBV6-5 and J is TRBJ1-6, with unresolved D. CDR3 length: 13 amino acids. The V gene lost 7 bases and the J gene lost 7 bases, with 11 bases spanning the gap. Germline CDR1 is MNHEY and CDR2 is SVGAGI. The CDR3 spells CASTRVLNSPLHF. The DNA for the CDR3 is TGTGCCAGCACCCGGGTCCTAAATTCACCCCTCCACTTT.

This clone was observed once. This rearrangement joins TRBV2 to TRBJ1-2; tentatively, D is TRBD1 (5 bases). This CDR3 region has 13 residues. V was trimmed by 6 bases and J by 7 bases, leaving 15 bases between them. Germline CDR1 reads SNHLY; CDR2 reads FYNNEI. CDR3 nucleotides: TGTGCCAGCAGAGATTCCGGGACGGCTGGCTACACCTTC. Amino acids: CASRDSGTAGYTF.

The chain uses TRBV12-1 and TRBJ1-6. TRBV12-1 is flagged as a pseudogene. There are 16 residues in the CDR3. The CDR3 is CASISFGDSYNSPLHF. In DNA, the CDR3 is TGTGCCAGCATCTCCTTTGGGGACTCCTATAATTCACCCCTCCACTTT.

The gene calls are TRBV7-3 and TRBJ2-5; TRBD2 matches 15 bases. The trim removed 4 bases at V and 1 base at J, leaving 4 bases unmatched. CDR3 size: 17 residues. Germline loops: CDR1 SGHTA, CDR2 FQGTGA. The CDR3: CASSSGLAGGTQETQYF. The CDR3 DNA reads as TGTGCCAGCAGCTCCGGACTAGCGGGAGGGACCCAAGAGACCCAGTACTTC.

The rearrangement links TRBV9 to TRBJ1-3, with no clear D. The V end was cut by 4 bases, the J end by 4 bases, with 12 bases between. This CDR3 is built from 14 residues. The germline gives CDR1 SGDLS, CDR2 YYNGEE. Here the CDR3 reads CASSSPTGGNTIYF. In nucleotides, the CDR3 is TGTGCCAGCAGCTCCCCGACGGGGGGAAACACCATATATTTT.

The V and J genes are TRBV20-1 and TRBJ1-1; weak D call: TRBD1 (5 bases). The CDR3 covers 13 residues. In germline, CDR1 is DFQATT, CDR2 SNEGSKA (reference sequence). Between the trimmed V and J ends, which lost 3 bases and 2 bases, there was a span of 10 bases. CDR3 nucleotides: TGCAGTGCTAGTCCCGACAGTAACACTGAAGCTTTCTTT. This translates into CSASPDSNTEAFF.

The chain combines TRBV29-1 with TRBJ2-7; D is ambiguous. The CDR3 extends over 11 amino acids. Germline assignment: CDR1 SQVTM and CDR2 ANQGSEA. Trimming took 2 bases from V and 0 from J, leaving 2 bases between them. In DNA, the CDR3 is TGCAGCGTTGAACTCTCCTACGAGCAGTACTTC. This codes for CSVELSYEQYF.

V is TRBV25-1 and J is TRBJ1-2; tentative D call: TRBD1 (5 bases). The V end lost 1 base, the J end lost 7 bases, and 13 bases lay between the germline ends. The CDR3 consists of 14 residues. Germline V CDR1 and CDR2: MGHDK, SYGVNS. CDR3 region: CASSELVGVGGYTF. CDR3 bases: TGTGCCAGCAGTGAATTGGTGGGGGTAGGTGGCTACACCTTC.

Remarks on this clone: The same CDR3 is also encoded by other DNA sequences in this sample. The chain recombines TRBV6-1 with TRBJ1-6, with D tentatively TRBD1 (5 bases). The CDR3 sequence is 16 residues long. The germline CDR1 and CDR2 sequences are MNHNS and SASEGT. Trimming took off 4 bases at V and 10 bases at J, with 20 bases between the two ends. The CDR3 loop is CASSASQGALGSPLHF. The CDR3 DNA reads as TGTGCCAGCAGTGCCTCACAAGGGGCACTTGGCTCACCCCTCCACTTT.

This rearrangement joins TRBV3-1 (or the pseudogene TRBV3-2) to TRBJ2-1; 13 bases line up with TRBD2. The CDR3 is made up of 18 amino acids. With 3 bases clipped from V and 8 bases from J, the junction kept 13 bases outside the gene matches. CDR1 and CDR2 from the germline V gene are LGHDT and YNNKEL (reference sequence). Here the CDR3 reads CASSHKLAGGHDGDEQFF. The CDR3 DNA reads as TGTGCCAGCAGCCACAAACTAGCGGGGGGGCATGATGGGGATGAGCAGTTCTTC.

The rearrangement joins TRBV9 to TRBJ1-4; a weak D match, TRBD1 (6 bases). V was cut by 3 bases and J by 4 bases, with 16 bases left in between. Looked up from germline, CDR1 is SGDLS and CDR2 is YYNGEE. The CDR3 has 16 amino acids. The CDR3 loop reads CASSDSNQGHNEKLFF. CDR3 sequence (DNA): TGTGCCAGCAGCGATTCGAATCAGGGGCATAATGAAAAACTGTTTTTT.

The chain uses TRBV2 and TRBJ2-1; 9 nucleotides agree with TRBD2. The CDR3 is 13 amino acids. The germline V gene has CDR1 SNHLY and CDR2 FYNNEI. The V segment lost 6 bases and the J segment 9 bases; nucleotides outside the gene matches: 6. CDR3 region: CASSPGLAGEQFF. The CDR3 DNA reads as TGTGCCAGCAGCCCGGGACTAGCTGGTGAGCAGTTCTTC. Complete variable domain (other parts from reference TRBV2 and TRBJ2-1): EPEVTQTPSHQVTQMGQEVILRCVPISNHLYFYWYRQILGQKVEFLVSFYNNEISEKSEIFDDQFSVERPDGSNFTLKIRSTKLEDSAMYFCASSPGLAGEQFFGPGTRLTVL.